This T cell receptor beta chain came from a study of T cell repertoires in aging, cancer and after chemotherapy. Rearranged V-D-J TRB sequences were amplified with a mixed TRB-A/B primer pool. TCRdb processed the multiplex PCR reads anew with MiXCR; each CDR3 protein has one entry. The sample has more than 1,300 distinct CDR3 sequences; about 50% are singletons. The template was genomic DNA from peripheral blood, not RNA. The specimen sequenced was blood. The source is a human donor with a blood cancer.

The CDR3 bases are TGTGCCAGCAGCGACCCGGGACTAGCTTACGAGCAGTACTTC. It encodes CASSDPGLAYEQYF. The chain is built from TRBV7-2 and TRBJ2-7; 9 bases agree with TRBD2. V was pared by 5 bases and J by 4 bases, with 6 bases of the junction left unmatched. Germline V CDR1 and CDR2: SGHTA, FQGNSA. The CDR3 sequence is 14 residues long.